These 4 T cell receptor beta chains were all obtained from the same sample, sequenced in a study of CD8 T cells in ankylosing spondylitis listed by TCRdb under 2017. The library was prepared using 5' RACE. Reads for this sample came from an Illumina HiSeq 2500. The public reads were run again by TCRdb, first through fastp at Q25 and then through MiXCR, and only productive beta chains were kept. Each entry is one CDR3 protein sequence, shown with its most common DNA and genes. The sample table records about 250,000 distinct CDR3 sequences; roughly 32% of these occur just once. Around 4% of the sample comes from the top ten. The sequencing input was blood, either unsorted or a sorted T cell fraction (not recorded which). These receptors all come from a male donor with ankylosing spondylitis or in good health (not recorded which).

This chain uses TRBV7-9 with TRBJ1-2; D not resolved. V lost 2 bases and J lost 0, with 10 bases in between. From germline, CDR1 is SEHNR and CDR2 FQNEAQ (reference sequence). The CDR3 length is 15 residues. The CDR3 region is CASSLSTAANYGYTF. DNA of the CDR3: TGTGCCAGCAGCTTATCGACGGCGGCTAACTATGGCTACACCTTC.

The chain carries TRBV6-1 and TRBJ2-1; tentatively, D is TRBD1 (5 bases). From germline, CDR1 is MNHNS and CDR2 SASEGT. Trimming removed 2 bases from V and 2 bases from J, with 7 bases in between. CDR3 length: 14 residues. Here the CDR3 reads CASSESGTYNEQFF. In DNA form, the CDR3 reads TGTGCCAGCAGTGAATCAGGGACCTACAATGAGCAGTTCTTC.

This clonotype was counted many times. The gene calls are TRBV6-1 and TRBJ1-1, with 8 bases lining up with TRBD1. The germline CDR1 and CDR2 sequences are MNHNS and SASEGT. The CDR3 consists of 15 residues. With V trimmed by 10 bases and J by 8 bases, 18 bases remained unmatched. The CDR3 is CAIGTYGQGRFEAFF. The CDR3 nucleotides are TGTGCCATCGGTACTTATGGACAGGGTCGTTTCGAAGCTTTCTTT.

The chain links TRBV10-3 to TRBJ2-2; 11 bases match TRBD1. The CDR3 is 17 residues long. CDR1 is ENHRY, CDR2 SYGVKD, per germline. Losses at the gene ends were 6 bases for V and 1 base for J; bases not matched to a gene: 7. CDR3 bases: TGTGCCATCAGGAGGGGACAGGGGGAATGGAACACCGGGGAGCTGTTTTTT. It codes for CAIRRGQGEWNTGELFF.